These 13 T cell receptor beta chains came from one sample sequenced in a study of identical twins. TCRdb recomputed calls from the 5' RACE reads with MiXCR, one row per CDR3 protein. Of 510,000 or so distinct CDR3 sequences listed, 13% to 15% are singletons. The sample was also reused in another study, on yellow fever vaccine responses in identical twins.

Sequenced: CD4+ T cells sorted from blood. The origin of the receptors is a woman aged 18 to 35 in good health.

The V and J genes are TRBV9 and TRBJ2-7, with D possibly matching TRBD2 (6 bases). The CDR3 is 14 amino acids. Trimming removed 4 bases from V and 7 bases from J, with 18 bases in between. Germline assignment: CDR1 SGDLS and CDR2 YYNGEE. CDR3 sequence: CASSSGSRSGEQYF. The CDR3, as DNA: TGTGCCAGCAGCTCCGGGAGCCGGTCGGGTGAGCAGTACTTC. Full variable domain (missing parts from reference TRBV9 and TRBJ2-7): DSGVTQTPKHLITATGQRVTLRCSPRSGDLSVYWYQQSLDQGLQFLIQYYNGEERAKGNILERFSAQQFPDLHSELNLSSLELGDSALYFCASSSGSRSGEQYFGPGTRLTVT.

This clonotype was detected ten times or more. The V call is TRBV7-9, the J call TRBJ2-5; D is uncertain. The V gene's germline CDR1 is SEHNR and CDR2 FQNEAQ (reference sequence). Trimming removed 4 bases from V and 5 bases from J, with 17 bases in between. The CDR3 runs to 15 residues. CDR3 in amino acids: CASSSPKSASETQYF. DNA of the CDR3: TGTGCCAGCAGCTCACCTAAATCGGCCTCGGAGACCCAGTACTTC.

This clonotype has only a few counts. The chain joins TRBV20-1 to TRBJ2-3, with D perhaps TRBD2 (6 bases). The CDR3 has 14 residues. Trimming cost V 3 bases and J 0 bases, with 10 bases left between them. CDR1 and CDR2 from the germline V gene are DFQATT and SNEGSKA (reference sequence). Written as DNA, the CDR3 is TGCAGTGCTAGGGGGCTAGCGAGCACAGATACGCAGTATTTT. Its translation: CSARGLASTDTQYF.

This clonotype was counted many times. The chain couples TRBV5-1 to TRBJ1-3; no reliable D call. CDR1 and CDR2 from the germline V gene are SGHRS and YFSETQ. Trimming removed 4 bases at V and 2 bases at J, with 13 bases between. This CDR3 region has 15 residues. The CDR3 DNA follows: TGCGCCAGCAGCGACAAAAGCAGTACTGGAAACACCATATATTTT. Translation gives CASSDKSSTGNTIYF. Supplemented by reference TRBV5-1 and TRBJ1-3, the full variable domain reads KAGVTQTPRYLIKTRGQQVTLSCSPISGHRSVSWYQQTPGQGLQFLFEYFSETQRNKGNFPGRFSGRQFSNSRSEMNVSTLELGDSALYLCASSDKSSTGNTIYFGEGSWLTVV.

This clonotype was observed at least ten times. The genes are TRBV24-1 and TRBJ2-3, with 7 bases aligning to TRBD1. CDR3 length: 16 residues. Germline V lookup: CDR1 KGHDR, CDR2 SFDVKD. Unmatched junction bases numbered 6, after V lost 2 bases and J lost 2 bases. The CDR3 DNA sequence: TGTGCCACCAGTGATTACAACAGGGGATCCACAGATACGCAGTATTTT. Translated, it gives CATSDYNRGSTDTQYF.

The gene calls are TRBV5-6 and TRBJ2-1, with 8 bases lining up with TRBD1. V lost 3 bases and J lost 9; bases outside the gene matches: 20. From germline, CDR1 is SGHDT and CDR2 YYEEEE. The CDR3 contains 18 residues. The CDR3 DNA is TGTGCCAGCAGCTCAATGGGGACAGGTAAAATGATAATTGGTGAGCAGTTCTTC. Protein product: CASSSMGTGKMIIGEQFF.

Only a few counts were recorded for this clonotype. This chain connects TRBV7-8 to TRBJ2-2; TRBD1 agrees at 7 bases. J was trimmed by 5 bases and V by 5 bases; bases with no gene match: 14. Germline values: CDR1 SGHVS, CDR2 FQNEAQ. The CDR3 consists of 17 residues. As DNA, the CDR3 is TGTGCCAGCAGCAAGAAGTCCCCGGGACAGAGTACCGGGGAGCTGTTTTTT. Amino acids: CASSKKSPGQSTGELFF.

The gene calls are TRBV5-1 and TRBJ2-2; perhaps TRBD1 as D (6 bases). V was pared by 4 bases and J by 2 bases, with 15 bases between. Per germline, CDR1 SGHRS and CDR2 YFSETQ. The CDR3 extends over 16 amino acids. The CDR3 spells CASSPTGSPNTGELFF. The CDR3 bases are TGCGCCAGCAGCCCAACAGGGTCCCCAAACACCGGGGAGCTGTTTTTT.

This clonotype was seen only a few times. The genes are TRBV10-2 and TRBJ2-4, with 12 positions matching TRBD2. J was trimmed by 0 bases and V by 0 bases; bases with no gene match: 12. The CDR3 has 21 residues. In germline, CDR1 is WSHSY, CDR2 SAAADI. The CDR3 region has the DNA TGCGCCAGCAGTGAGTCGTCGACTAGCGGGAGCGGAGAACTAGCCAAAAACATTCAGTACTTC. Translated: CASSESSTSGSGELAKNIQYF.

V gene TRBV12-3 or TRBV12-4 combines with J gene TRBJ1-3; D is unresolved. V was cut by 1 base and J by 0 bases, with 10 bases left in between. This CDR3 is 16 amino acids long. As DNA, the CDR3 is TGTGCCAGCAGTTTAGGCCGGACGGTCTCTGGAAACACCATATATTTT. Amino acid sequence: CASSLGRTVSGNTIYF.

The CDR3 region is CSARRSSGSYNEQFF. CDR3 DNA: TGCAGTGCTAGGAGATCTAGCGGGAGTTACAATGAGCAGTTCTTC. V and J are TRBV20-1 and TRBJ2-1, with 10 positions matching TRBD2. J lost 4 bases, V lost 3 bases, and 6 bases had no gene match. CDR1 is DFQATT and CDR2 is SNEGSKA in the germline V gene (reference sequence). The CDR3 totals 15 residues.

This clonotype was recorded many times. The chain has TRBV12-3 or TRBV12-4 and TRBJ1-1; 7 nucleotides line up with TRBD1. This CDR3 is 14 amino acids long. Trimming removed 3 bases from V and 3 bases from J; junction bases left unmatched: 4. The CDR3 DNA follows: TGTGCCAGCAGTTTTTCCGGGACAGACACTGAAGCTTTCTTT. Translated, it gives CASSFSGTDTEAFF.

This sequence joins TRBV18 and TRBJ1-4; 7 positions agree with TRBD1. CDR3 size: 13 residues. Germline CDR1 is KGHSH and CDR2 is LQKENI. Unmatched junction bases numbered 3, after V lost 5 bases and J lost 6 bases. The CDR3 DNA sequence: TGTGCCAGCTCAAGGGGGCTGGATGAAAAACTGTTTTTT. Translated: CASSRGLDEKLFF.